Below, 24 T cell receptor beta chains from the same sample are listed, as sequenced in a study of beta chain features in type 1 diabetes. Reverse transcription of all isolated RNA meant that expressed TCRB transcripts were sequenced. Produced via immunoSEQ multiplex PCR; TCRdb's table is partial and in-frame only. The table has about 140,000 clones, less than 11% seen once. The source material was naive CD4+ T cells from blood. These receptors all come from a man between 18 and 35 years old in good health.

This chain joins TRBV7-2 and TRBJ2-7; 7 nucleotides agree with TRBD2. CDR3 length: 15 residues. CDR1 SGHTA and CDR2 FQGNSA come from the germline V gene. V gave up 0 bases and J gave up 1 base; unmatched junction bases: 3. The CDR3 DNA sequence: TGTGCCAGCAGCTTAGCTGGGGGGGAGTCCTACGAGCAGTACTTC. It yields the protein CASSLAGGESYEQYF.

This clone was observed once. The chain couples TRBV14 to TRBJ2-5; TRBD1 is a possible D gene (6 bases). The assigned J gene may be wrong: the sequence end matches TRBJ2-7 better. Germline assignment: CDR1 SGHDN and CDR2 FVKESK. The CDR3 spans 15 residues. For the CDR3, the DNA is TGTGCCAGCAGCCAGGAAAGGACAGCCCCCTACGAGCAGTACTTC. This codes for CASSQERTAPYEQYF.

This clone was seen a few times. The V and J genes are TRBV4-2 and TRBJ2-3; 13 bases fit TRBD2. Germline CDR1 and CDR2: LGHNA and YNFKEQ. J lost 2 bases, V lost 0 bases, and 11 bases had no gene match. The CDR3 consists of 20 residues. For the CDR3, the DNA is TGTGCCAGCAGCCAAGAACTACCCGGACTAGCGGGGGTGTACACAGATACGCAGTATTTT. Translating it yields CASSQELPGLAGVYTDTQYF.

This clone was picked up a small number of times. The V gene is TRBV7-6, the J gene TRBJ2-3; 11 positions agree with TRBD1. There are 16 residues in the CDR3. Germline CDR1 and CDR2: SGHVS and FNYEAQ. After removal of 5 bases from V and 6 bases from J, the junction contained 10 bases not matched to a gene. CDR3 region: CASSLPRTGGPDTQYF. CDR3 nucleotide sequence: TGTGCCAGCAGCCTACCAAGGACAGGGGGCCCTGATACGCAGTATTTT.

This clone was seen many times. This same CDR3 is encoded by further DNA sequences in the sample. The chain joins TRBV7-2 to TRBJ2-3, with a possible D match to TRBD1 (5 bases). The CDR3 is 14 residues long. With 0 bases removed from V and 4 bases from J, the gap between germline ends came to 8 bases. In germline, CDR1 is SGHTA, CDR2 FQGNSA. CDR3 region: CASSLARAADTQYF. The CDR3 DNA follows: TGTGCCAGCAGCTTAGCCAGGGCCGCAGATACGCAGTATTTT.

The chain links TRBV4-1 to TRBJ1-2; TRBD1 agrees at 8 bases. The CDR3 extends over 17 amino acids. The trim removed 3 bases at V and 0 bases at J, leaving 9 bases unmatched. Germline CDR1 reads MGHRA; CDR2 reads YSYEKL. In nucleotides, the CDR3 is TGCGCCAGCAGCCACCAGCAGGGGGCCAATCCTAACTATGGCTACACCTTC. It codes for CASSHQQGANPNYGYTF.

This chain links TRBV9 with TRBJ2-3; 9 bases fit TRBD1. V trimming: 4 bases; J trimming: 4 bases; junction bases outside the gene matches: 4. CDR1 is SGDLS and CDR2 is YYNGEE in the germline V gene. The CDR3 totals 14 residues. The CDR3 sequence is CASSPTGGPDTQYF. The CDR3 DNA reads TGTGCCAGCAGCCCCACAGGGGGCCCAGATACGCAGTATTTT.

The chain recombines TRBV27 with TRBJ2-7; TRBD2 agrees at 10 bases. This CDR3 spans 15 amino acids. V was clipped by 2 bases and J by 7 bases; unmatched bases: 8. Germline V gives CDR1 MNHEY, CDR2 SMNVEV (reference sequence). For the CDR3, the DNA is TGTGCCAGCAGTTTAACTAGCGGGGCCCCCTGGGAGCAGTACTTC. As protein: CASSLTSGAPWEQYF.

DNA of the CDR3: TGTGCCACCCGGGTGTCAGGGGGAGACTATGGCTACACCTTC. Translation gives CATRVSGGDYGYTF. The J gene is TRBJ1-2, the V gene TRBV19, with 7 bases matching TRBD1. Trimming at V came to 10 bases and at J to 3 bases, leaving 11 bases not matched to a gene. The CDR3 totals 14 residues. The V gene's germline CDR1 is LNHDA and CDR2 SQIVND (reference sequence).

This clone was observed a few times. V is TRBV28 and J is TRBJ2-3; 9 nucleotides line up with TRBD1. The trim removed 10 bases at V and 6 bases at J, leaving 14 bases unmatched. Germline V gives CDR1 MDHEN, CDR2 SYDVKM. There are 15 residues in the CDR3. The DNA of the CDR3 is TGTGCCACAAGACAGGGACAGGGAGTTGGTGATACGCAGTATTTT. Amino acid sequence: CATRQGQGVGDTQYF.

Written as DNA, the CDR3 is TGTGCCATCAGTGGACTAGCGGGGGATTACGAGCAGTACTTC. Amino acid sequence: CAISGLAGDYEQYF. This chain joins TRBV10-3 and TRBJ2-7; 12 bases are shared with TRBD2. The CDR3 is made up of 14 amino acids. Per the germline V gene, CDR1 is ENHRY and CDR2 is SYGVKD. With 4 bases clipped from V and 4 bases from J, the junction kept 2 bases outside the gene matches.

The chain couples TRBV4-1 to TRBJ1-6; TRBD1 aligns across 12 bases. This CDR3 has 15 residues. Germline V gene lookup returns CDR1 MGHRA and CDR2 YSYEKL. V dropped 4 bases and J dropped 9; count of bases not matched to a gene: 4. For the CDR3, the DNA is TGCGCCAGCAGCCCGGGACAGGGGGCAAGTTCACCCCTCCACTTT. Its translation is CASSPGQGASSPLHF.

This clone has a handful of counts. This sequence joins TRBV7-6 and TRBJ2-7, with D perhaps TRBD1 (5 bases). The CDR3 has 16 residues. V gave up 5 bases and J gave up 0 bases, with 17 bases separating them. CDR1 is SGHVS, CDR2 FNYEAQ, per germline. Here the CDR3 reads CASSNPPGSHSYEQYF. In DNA form, the CDR3 reads TGTGCCAGCAGCAACCCCCCAGGGTCGCACTCCTACGAGCAGTACTTC.

The sample holds a few counts of this clone. The chain is built from TRBV4-2 and TRBJ1-5, with D possibly being TRBD1 (5 bases). The CDR3 has 16 amino acids. V was shortened by 2 bases and J by 1 base, with 12 bases between the two germline ends. Germline loops: CDR1 LGHNA, CDR2 YNFKEQ. CDR3 residues: CASSQRTAGSNQPQHF. The CDR3 DNA is TGTGCCAGCAGCCAACGGACCGCAGGGAGCAATCAGCCCCAGCATTTT.

This clone has just a few counts. The J gene is TRBJ2-4, the V gene TRBV7-2, with D uncertain. Trimming removed 1 base at V and 0 bases at J, with 13 bases between. The CDR3 is 17 residues long. Germline lookup yields CDR1 SGHTA and CDR2 FQGNSA. The CDR3 nucleotides read TGTGCCAGCAGCTTAGTCGCGGCTGCTCTAGCCAAAAACATTCAGTACTTC. Translated, it gives CASSLVAAALAKNIQYF.

This CDR3 reads CASSWGLAGEGTDTQYF. In DNA form, the CDR3 reads TGCGCCAGCAGCTGGGGACTAGCGGGGGAAGGCACAGATACGCAGTATTTT. V and J are TRBV5-1 and TRBJ2-3; 14 nucleotides align to TRBD2. The CDR3 runs 17 residues. V lost 3 bases and J lost 1; bases outside the gene matches: 4. Germline CDR1 is SGHRS and CDR2 is YFSETQ.

The gene calls are TRBV28 and TRBJ2-1, with TRBD2 as a possible D gene (7 bases). V was pared by 5 bases and J by 4 bases, with 18 bases between. Germline CDR1 MDHEN, CDR2 SYDVKM. The CDR3 totals 16 residues. CDR3 nucleotide sequence: TGTGCCAGCAGTGTGGGTGGGGGGGGGCCATACAATGAGCAGTTCTTC. Translating gives CASSVGGGGPYNEQFF.

This clone appeared a few times. The chain couples TRBV7-8 to TRBJ2-1; 8 nucleotides line up with TRBD1. V gave up 5 bases and J gave up 6 bases; unmatched junction bases: 18. The V gene's germline CDR1 is SGHVS and CDR2 FQNEAQ. This CDR3 is 18 amino acids long. The CDR3 spells CASSKNRQGQIGSNEQFF. The DNA for the CDR3 is TGTGCCAGCAGCAAAAACCGACAGGGGCAAATCGGGAGCAATGAGCAGTTCTTC.

J is TRBJ2-3 and V is TRBV4-2; 8 bases are a match to TRBD1. The CDR3 loop spans 16 amino acids. The trim removed 3 bases at V and 0 bases at J, leaving 5 bases unmatched. Per germline, CDR1 LGHNA and CDR2 YNFKEQ. The DNA of the CDR3 is TGTGCCAGCAGCCACGGGGACAGGCCTAGCACAGATACGCAGTATTTT. Amino acid sequence: CASSHGDRPSTDTQYF.

The chain joins TRBV5-4 to TRBJ2-5; tentative D call: TRBD2 (6 bases). Trimming cost V 4 bases and J 2 bases, with 15 bases left between them. The germline V gene encodes CDR1 SGHNT and CDR2 YYREEE (reference sequence). The CDR3 runs to 15 residues. CDR3: CASSPRAGRQETQYF. The CDR3, as DNA: TGTGCCAGCAGCCCAAGGGCGGGGCGGCAAGAGACCCAGTACTTC.

This clone came up many times. The rearrangement joins TRBV5-6 to TRBJ2-7, with 7 bases identical to TRBD1. V was clipped by 4 bases and J by 4 bases; unmatched bases: 8. This CDR3 is 14 amino acids long. Germline assignment: CDR1 SGHDT and CDR2 YYEEEE. CDR3 sequence reads: CASSTTGQPYEQYF. The CDR3 DNA follows: TGTGCCAGCAGCACCACGGGACAGCCGTACGAGCAGTACTTC.

The J gene is TRBJ2-1, the V gene TRBV4-1; 9 bases line up with TRBD2. The trim removed 1 base at V and 7 bases at J, leaving 8 bases unmatched. The CDR3 has 16 amino acids. CDR1 is MGHRA, CDR2 YSYEKL, per germline. The CDR3 sequence is CASSQVQTSGNNEQFF. CDR3 nucleotides: TGCGCCAGCAGCCAAGTCCAGACTAGCGGAAATAATGAGCAGTTCTTC.

The CDR3 protein is CASSQLGPRGTEAFF. The CDR3 DNA reads as TGTGCCAGCAGCCAACTGGGGCCGAGGGGGACTGAAGCTTTCTTT. This chain links TRBV4-2 with TRBJ1-1; possible D gene TRBD1, 6 bases. The CDR3 is 15 residues long. V lost 2 bases, J lost 5 bases, and 15 bases lay in between. Germline assignment: CDR1 LGHNA and CDR2 YNFKEQ.

The chain combines TRBV10-3 with TRBJ2-7; D not resolved. Germline assignment: CDR1 ENHRY and CDR2 SYGVKD. V was clipped by 4 bases and J by 1 base, with 2 bases between them. The CDR3 is 11 amino acids. CDR3 amino acids: CAISASYEQYF. The CDR3 DNA reads as TGTGCCATCAGTGCATCCTACGAGCAGTACTTC.